This TCR beta chain was sequenced in a study of shared clonotypes between healthy human individuals. The V and J ends lost 7 bases and 5 bases respectively, with 12 bases between them. The CDR3 totals 12 residues. CDR1 is SGHNT and CDR2 is YYREEE in the germline V gene (reference sequence). Notes on the study in general: Researchers sampled blood only, noting tissue repertoires likely differ. Larger estimated richness was generally seen in naive subsets than in memory subsets.

On this clone: Its antigen is not known.

Produced via immunoSEQ multiplex PCR; TCRdb's table is partial and in-frame only. This sample has roughly 1,000,000 clones, with about 80% found just once. The chain joins TRBV5-4 to TRBJ2-5, with TRBD1 as a possible D gene (5 bases). The sequenced material came from memory CD4+ T cells from PBMCs. Subset given: CD45RA-negative fraction. This receptor was obtained from a man between 18 and 35 years old in good health. Some clones in this sample may be carry-over from other donors' samples. Here the CDR3 reads CASARDRETQYF. The CDR3 DNA is TGTGCCAGCGCCAGGGATCGGGAGACCCAGTACTTC.